These T cell receptor beta chains were read from a single sample in a study of T cell changes during pregnancy in multiple sclerosis. Profiled with immunoSEQ multiplex PCR; TCRdb holds only in-frame clones, not every one. The table includes over 100,000 clones, 90% to 95% detected once. The starting material was peripheral blood, obtained in the third trimester of pregnancy. All receptors derive from a female donor with multiple sclerosis, enrolled in a pregnancy study. Each CDR3 is given with its conserved first and last residue. The order of the fields is J gene, D gene, V gene, clone size, CDR3 DNA, CDR3 protein. A D gene is named only where the DNA matches it firmly. Expanded clones are given a class, and other clones once, few, many or no size at all.

j_call: TRBJ1-2; d_call: -; v_call: TRBV5-1; clone_size: -; cdr3_nt: TGCGCCAGCAGCCCCAGGACAGATCTGAGTGGCTACACCTTC; cdr3_aa: CASSPRTDLSGYTF
j_call: TRBJ1-4; d_call: -; v_call: TRBV7-9; clone_size: -; cdr3_nt: TGTGCCAGCAGCTTGTCTGGACTTGCAACTAATGAAAAACTGTTTTTT; cdr3_aa: CASSLSGLATNEKLFF
j_call: TRBJ2-1; d_call: TRBD2; v_call: TRBV4-2; clone_size: -; cdr3_nt: TGTGCCAGCAGCCGCGAGGGGCGGGGGGGTAGTGAGCAGTTCTTC; cdr3_aa: CASSREGRGGSEQFF
j_call: TRBJ1-1; d_call: -; v_call: TRBV29-1; clone_size: -; cdr3_nt: TGCAGCGTACCGGGGGTCGGGAACACTGAAGCTTTCTTT; cdr3_aa: CSVPGVGNTEAFF
j_call: TRBJ2-2; d_call: -; v_call: TRBV9; clone_size: -; cdr3_nt: TGTGCCAGCAGCGCTTACAGGGCTACCGGGGAGCTGTTTTTT; cdr3_aa: CASSAYRATGELFF
j_call: TRBJ1-1; d_call: -; v_call: TRBV29-1; clone_size: -; cdr3_nt: TGCAGTTCAACAACAGGGCGTTTCACTGAAGCTTTCTTT; cdr3_aa: CSSTTGRFTEAFF
j_call: TRBJ2-2; d_call: -; v_call: TRBV5-1; clone_size: -; cdr3_nt: TGCGCCAGCAGCCCCGACAGGACGAACACCGGGGAGCTGTTTTTT; cdr3_aa: CASSPDRTNTGELFF
j_call: TRBJ2-7; d_call: TRBD2; v_call: TRBV5-1; clone_size: -; cdr3_nt: TGCGCCAGCAGCTTGGACAGCGGGAGCTCCTACGAGCAGTACTTC; cdr3_aa: CASSLDSGSSYEQYF
j_call: TRBJ1-5; d_call: -; v_call: TRBV27; clone_size: once; cdr3_nt: TGTGCCAGCAGTTGGGGAGGCAACCAGCCCCAGCATTTT; cdr3_aa: CASSWGGNQPQHF
j_call: TRBJ2-1; d_call: -; v_call: TRBV9; clone_size: once; cdr3_nt: TGTGCCAGCAGCGTAGGTATACAGGCCTCCTACAATGAGCAGTTCTTC; cdr3_aa: CASSVGIQASYNEQFF
j_call: TRBJ2-4; d_call: TRBD2; v_call: TRBV10-2; clone_size: -; cdr3_nt: TGCGCCAGCAGTGAGGAAAGACTAGCGAGAGACATTCAGTACTTC; cdr3_aa: CASSEERLARDIQYF
j_call: TRBJ2-5; d_call: -; v_call: TRBV2; clone_size: -; cdr3_nt: TGTGCCAGCAGCGAGTGGAGGCCCCAAGCGACCCAGTACTTC; cdr3_aa: CASSEWRPQATQYF
j_call: TRBJ2-1; d_call: TRBD1; v_call: TRBV19; clone_size: -; cdr3_nt: TGTGCCAGTAGTTCCGGGACAGGTAATCCTGAGCAGTTCTTC; cdr3_aa: CASSSGTGNPEQFF
j_call: TRBJ1-2; d_call: -; v_call: TRBV19; clone_size: once; cdr3_nt: TGTGCCAGTAGTATGTTGGGGCAGATGGGCTACACCTTC; cdr3_aa: CASSMLGQMGYTF
j_call: TRBJ2-4; d_call: TRBD1; v_call: TRBV2; clone_size: -; cdr3_nt: TGTGCCAGCAGTGGGCGGACAGGGCAGTCCATTCAGTACTTC; cdr3_aa: CASSGRTGQSIQYF
j_call: TRBJ1-4; d_call: -; v_call: TRBV2; clone_size: -; cdr3_nt: TGTGCCAGCAGTCCGAGCTCAGGAAAACTGTTTTTT; cdr3_aa: CASSPSSGKLFF
j_call: TRBJ1-2; d_call: TRBD1; v_call: TRBV7-2; clone_size: -; cdr3_nt: TGTGCCAGCAGCTTAACGGGACAGAACTATGGCTACACCTTC; cdr3_aa: CASSLTGQNYGYTF
j_call: TRBJ1-2; d_call: -; v_call: TRBV27; clone_size: -; cdr3_nt: TGTGCCAGCAGTCGAGCGGTAGATGGCTACACCTTC; cdr3_aa: CASSRAVDGYTF
j_call: TRBJ1-2; d_call: -; v_call: TRBV28; clone_size: -; cdr3_nt: TGTGCCAGTCAAGCGGGACTAGATGGCTACACCTTC; cdr3_aa: CASQAGLDGYTF
j_call: TRBJ1-2; d_call: TRBD1; v_call: TRBV9; clone_size: few; cdr3_nt: TGTGCCAGCAGCCGTGAGGGGCAGGGGGCTGGCTACACCTTC; cdr3_aa: CASSREGQGAGYTF